Listed below are T cell receptor beta chains from one sample, sequenced in a study of regulatory T cells in long-lasting Graves disease. TCRdb processed the multiplex PCR reads anew with MiXCR; each CDR3 protein has one entry. The sample holds roughly 490,000 distinct CDR3 sequences, about 20% seen once. Sequences were derived from peripheral blood mononuclear cells (PBMCs), sampled when the disease was refractory, from a patient treated with antithyroid drugs. These receptors came from a female donor with Graves disease. The CDR3 runs from the conserved cysteine through the conserved F or W. A D gene is named only where the DNA matches it firmly. Clone size, where shown, is once, few, many, or a class for clones that have expanded.

.	TRBD2	TRBV28	TRBJ2-7	TGTGCCAGCAACAGGACTGGCGGGAGTAGAGTCGAGCAGTACTTC	CASNRTGGSRVEQYF
.	.	TRBV2	TRBJ2-3	TGTGCCAGCAGCTTATCCGGGGGCCCTCACCATTTT	CASSLSGGPHHF
many	TRBD1	TRBV19	TRBJ2-7	TGTGCCAGTAGTCCGGAGGGGGACAGGGGGCAAGGCGAGCAGTACTTC	CASSPEGDRGQGEQYF
many	.	TRBV12-3/TRBV12-4	TRBJ1-4	TGTGCCAGCAGTTTGAGGCAGGGAGAAGAAAAACTGTTTTTT	CASSLRQGEEKLFF
.	TRBD2	TRBV11-2	TRBJ2-2	TGTGCCAGCAGCTCCGGGACTAGCGGGAATACCGGGGAGCTGTTTTTT	CASSSGTSGNTGELFF
many	TRBD1	TRBV2	TRBJ1-3	TGTGCCAGCAGGGACAGGGCTGGAAACACCATATATTTT	CASRDRAGNTIYF
.	.	TRBV6-2/TRBV6-3	TRBJ1-5	TGTGCCAGCAGTTTAATTGGCAGGGGTAGGCAGCCCCAGCATTTT	CASSLIGRGRQPQHF
.	.	TRBV27	TRBJ1-6	TGTGCCAGCAGTTTATATGGAGGGGGTATTTCACCCCTCCACTTT	CASSLYGGGISPLHF
many	.	TRBV6-1	TRBJ1-1	TGTGCCAGCAGTCCCCAGTCGAACACTGAAGCTTTCTTT	CASSPQSNTEAFF
few	.	TRBV12-3/TRBV12-4	TRBJ1-2	TGTGCCAGCAGCCGCACCGACGGTAGGATAGGTGATGGCTACACCTTC	CASSRTDGRIGDGYTF
once	.	TRBV10-2	TRBJ1-1	TGCGCCAGCAGTGAGTCCAATTTTGACACTGAAGCTTTCTTT	CASSESNFDTEAFF
.	.	TRBV7-8	TRBJ2-6	TGTGCCAGCAGTCACTTAGGGGACTTTAGCTCTGGGGCCAACGTCCTGACTTTC	CASSHLGDFSSGANVLTF
many	.	TRBV12-3/TRBV12-4	TRBJ1-2	TGTGCCAGCAGTTTTGGGGGAACCTCCTATGGCTACACCTTC	CASSFGGTSYGYTF
few	TRBD1	TRBV6-1	TRBJ2-2	TGTGCCAGCAGTAGGGGGGACAGGAGATACACCGGGGAGCTGTTTTTT	CASSRGDRRYTGELFF
few	TRBD1	TRBV6-2/TRBV6-3	TRBJ1-1	TGTGCCAGCAGTTACTCGGGACAGGGGGGATCTGAAGCTTTCTTT	CASSYSGQGGSEAFF
many	.	TRBV2	TRBJ1-5	TGTGCCAGCAGTGACGAGAGCAGTGTCCAGCATTTT	CASSDESSVQHF
.	.	TRBV5-6	TRBJ1-4	TGTGCCAGCAGCTTGGGGACTTCAGAAAAACTGTTTTTT	CASSLGTSEKLFF
few	TRBD1	TRBV3-1	TRBJ2-5	TGTGCCAGCAAGACAGGGAGCCAAGAGACCCAGTACTTC	CASKTGSQETQYF
.	.	TRBV7-2	TRBJ2-7	TGTGCCAGCAGCTCTCTCGGGCAGGAGCAGTACTTC	CASSSLGQEQYF
many	TRBD2	TRBV20-1	TRBJ2-7	TGCAGTGCTAGAGGGACTAGCGGGGCCTCCTACGAGCAGTACTTC	CSARGTSGASYEQYF
.	.	TRBV5-6	TRBJ2-7	TGTGCCAGCAGCTTAATGCTGGCATCCTCCTACGAGCAGTACTTC	CASSLMLASSYEQYF
many	TRBD1	TRBV12-3/TRBV12-4	TRBJ2-7	TGTGCCAGCAGTCCGACAGGGGGCTACGAGCAGTACTTC	CASSPTGGYEQYF
.	.	TRBV20-1	TRBJ1-1	TGCAGTGCTAGAGATAAGGGATGGACTGAAGCTTTCTTT	CSARDKGWTEAFF
few	.	TRBV7-2	TRBJ2-3	TGTGCCAGCAGCTTAGTCGGGGGGCAGGTGAGCACAGATACGCAGTATTTT	CASSLVGGQVSTDTQYF
many	TRBD2	TRBV20-1	TRBJ2-7	TGCAGTGCTAGAGAGACTAGCGGCTACGAGCAGTACTTC	CSARETSGYEQYF
many	TRBD1	TRBV28	TRBJ1-2	TGTGCCAGCAGCCTAACCGGGACAGGGCTCTATGGCTACACCTTC	CASSLTGTGLYGYTF
few	TRBD1	TRBV27	TRBJ1-2	TGTGCCAGCAGCGGACAGGGGTTCGGCTACACCTTC	CASSGQGFGYTF
many	.	TRBV28	TRBJ2-7	TGTGCCAGCAGTCCACCGACAGGGAGGGGGTCCACCTACGAGCAGTACTTC	CASSPPTGRGSTYEQYF
many	TRBD1	TRBV28	TRBJ1-2	TGTGCCAGCAGGAGAGATGGGACAGGGGGGGGCTACACCTTC	CASRRDGTGGGYTF
.	.	TRBV6-1	TRBJ2-1	TGTGCCAGCAGAACACTGTCGAGCTCCTACAATGAGCAGTTCTTC	CASRTLSSSYNEQFF
.	.	TRBV3-1	TRBJ2-7	TGTGCCAGCAGCCAAGAGTTTCGGGGCTACGAGCAGTACTTC	CASSQEFRGYEQYF
few	TRBD1	TRBV20-1	TRBJ1-1	TGCAGTGCTGAACGGGACAGGGTTGATGAAGCTTTCTTT	CSAERDRVDEAFF
.	TRBD2	TRBV29-1	TRBJ2-1	TGCAGCGAGCAGCGGGGGACCTTCTCGGAGCAGTTCTTC	CSEQRGTFSEQFF
few	.	TRBV28	TRBJ2-3	TGTGCCAGCGGCTCCTGGGATGGGGATACGCAGTATTTT	CASGSWDGDTQYF
.	TRBD2	TRBV6-1	TRBJ2-3	TGTGCCAGCAGTCTTTATCAAATAGCGGGGACGGCAGATACGCAGTATTTT	CASSLYQIAGTADTQYF
many	.	TRBV27	TRBJ2-3	TGTGCCAGCAGTCTCCAGGATATTAGCACAGATACGCAGTATTTT	CASSLQDISTDTQYF
few	TRBD1	TRBV27	TRBJ1-1	TGTGCCAGCAGTAAACGGGACAGGGTAACTGAAGCTTTCTTT	CASSKRDRVTEAFF
many	.	TRBV2	TRBJ1-5	.	CASILDGTGAQPQHF
.	.	TRBV12-3/TRBV12-4	TRBJ2-1	TGTGCCAGCAGTATCCTCCCCGAGAATGAGCAGTTCTTC	CASSILPENEQFF
.	.	TRBV28	TRBJ2-7	TGTGCCAGCAGTTTTGGGTCATTCTACGAGCAGTACTTC	CASSFGSFYEQYF
few	TRBD2	TRBV13	TRBJ2-6	TGTGCCCCCCCCCCGGTAATAGCGGGATCTAACGTCCTGACTTTC	CAPPPVIAGSNVLTF
few	TRBD1	TRBV27	TRBJ1-5	TGTGCCAGCAGACAGGGGGCTCAGCCCCAGCATTTT	CASRQGAQPQHF
once	.	TRBV2	TRBJ2-1	TGTGCCATTGGACAGAGCCATGAGCAGTTCTTC	CAIGQSHEQFF